This is a list of T cell receptor beta chains from one sample in a study of tumor and adjacent non-tumor tissue in lung cancer. TCRdb re-derived calls from the multiplex PCR reads in MiXCR, one entry per CDR3 protein. Of under 150,000 distinct CDR3 sequences in the sample, roughly 70% are singletons; the top ten hold 15% to 20%. Material: lung tumor tissue. The receptors shown here come from a man in his sixties with small cell lung cancer. CDR3s leave out the opening cysteine and the closing phenylalanine or tryptophan. Each record gives: V gene, CDR3 length, J gene, clone size, CDR3 protein. The size field is filled for only some rows; it gives once, few, many or a size class.

V: TRBV20-1; length: 12; J: TRBJ2-1; size: NA; CDR3: SARASALQDEQF
V: TRBV20-1; length: 12; J: TRBJ2-3; size: many; CDR3: SARAARLGDTQY
V: TRBV5-6; length: 11; J: TRBJ2-5; size: NA; CDR3: ASSFKTQETQY
V: TRBV4-1; length: 14; J: TRBJ2-3; size: NA; CDR3: ASSQEPTGNTDTQY
V: TRBV11-1; length: 11; J: TRBJ1-2; size: NA; CDR3: SSSLDGVYGYT
V: TRBV20-1; length: 9; J: TRBJ1-1; size: NA; CDR3: SASPNTGAF
V: TRBV12-3/TRBV12-4; length: 14; J: TRBJ1-5; size: NA; CDR3: ASSLKGVGSNQPQH
V: TRBV20-1; length: 12; J: TRBJ2-4; size: once; CDR3: SATGTAVGNIQK
V: TRBV5-1; length: 11; J: TRBJ1-1; size: few; CDR3: ASIDPGNTEAF
V: TRBV7-9; length: 11; J: TRBJ1-2; size: few; CDR3: ASSSSKAHGYT
V: TRBV5-6; length: 9; J: TRBJ1-1; size: many; CDR3: ASSLVTEAF
V: TRBV5-1; length: 13; J: TRBJ2-5; size: few; CDR3: ASSLGSAFQETQY
V: TRBV7-3; length: 13; J: TRBJ2-3; size: NA; CDR3: ASSHSGGITDTQY
V: TRBV14; length: 13; J: TRBJ2-1; size: NA; CDR3: TSSQERTSYNEQF
V: TRBV4-1; length: 12; J: TRBJ1-5; size: few; CDR3: ASNQDRNDQPQH
V: TRBV7-3; length: 14; J: TRBJ2-1; size: NA; CDR3: ASSLTSGRGYNEQF
V: TRBV11-2; length: 13; J: TRBJ2-1; size: once; CDR3: DSSSTGGSYNEQF